Listed below are T cell receptor beta chains from one sample, sequenced in a study of blood T cell repertoires in COVID-19. Measured with immunoSEQ multiplex PCR; TCRdb has only the in-frame clones, and not every one. The repertoire has 370,000 or so clones, 80% to 90% of them found once; the top ten carry 1.3%. Sequenced input: PBMCs or T cells enriched from blood (not recorded which). The receptors come from a man younger than 45 who had recovered from COVID-19. Each CDR3 is given with its conserved first and last residue. Each record gives: CDR3 length, clone size, V gene, J gene, D gene, CDR3 DNA, CDR3 protein. D genes are given only for firm matches. Size values are once, few and many counts, or a class for expanded clones, and some rows have none.

15,-,TRBV10-2,TRBJ1-5,-,TGCGCCAGCACCCCCTCGGGGAGGGACAATCAGCCCCAGCATTTT,CASTPSGRDNQPQHF
17,-,TRBV30,TRBJ1-2,TRBD1,TGTGCCTGGAGTGACCGTCCGGGACAGGGCTATTGGTATGGCTACACCTTC,CAWSDRPGQGYWYGYTF
12,-,TRBV28,TRBJ1-2,-,TGTGCCAGCAGGACTTCTAACTATGGCTACACCTTC,CASRTSNYGYTF
11,-,TRBV25-1,TRBJ2-5,TRBD1,TGTGCCACTCAGGGGGAAGAGACCCAGTACTTC,CATQGEETQYF
15,once,TRBV5-4,TRBJ2-1,TRBD1,TGTGCCAGCAGCCCTCCGGGACAGCTCTACAATGAGCAGTTCTTC,CASSPPGQLYNEQFF
15,-,TRBV6-5,TRBJ1-5,-,TGTGCCAGCAGTATTGGGGACTCTCTGGGTCAGCCCCAGCATTTT,CASSIGDSLGQPQHF
19,-,TRBV21-1,TRBJ2-5,-,TGTGCCAGCAGCAGAAAATGGGAGGACAGGGGGTTGTGGAATGAGACCCAGTACTTC,CASSRKWEDRGLWNETQYF
14,-,TRBV19,TRBJ1-2,-,TGTGCCAGTAGCATTAACAGTCGAAACTATGGCTACACCTTC,CASSINSRNYGYTF
15,-,TRBV4-1,TRBJ2-5,-,TGCGCCAGCAGCCAAGTTCACAGCTACCAAGAGACCCAGTACTTC,CASSQVHSYQETQYF
12,-,TRBV4-2,TRBJ2-3,-,TGTGCCAGCAGCGAGGGAGCAGATACGCAGTATTTT,CASSEGADTQYF
13,-,TRBV7-9,TRBJ2-4,-,TGTGCCAGCAGCTTACAAGGACAGATCATTCAGTACTTC,CASSLQGQIIQYF
16,-,TRBV7-2,TRBJ2-5,-,TGTGCCAGCAGCTTTCAGGGTTTGGGTGTTGGAGAGACCCAGTACTTC,CASSFQGLGVGETQYF
18,-,TRBV5-1,TRBJ2-3,TRBD1,TGCGCCAGCAGCCCGACCATTGACAGGGCGGCTAGCACAGATACGCAGTATTTT,CASSPTIDRAASTDTQYF
11,once,TRBV6-5,TRBJ1-2,-,TGTGCCAGCAGGTCAGCGGGCGGCTACACCTTC,CASRSAGGYTF
15,-,TRBV9,TRBJ2-1,TRBD2,TGTGCCAGCACCCCAGCGGGGGGCCCTTACAATGAGCAGTTCTTC,CASTPAGGPYNEQFF
19,-,TRBV11-2,TRBJ2-3,TRBD2,TGTGCCAGCAGCTTTACCTGGACTAGCGGGGGGGCCGCCCCCCGAGCGCAGTATTTT,CASSFTWTSGGAAPRAQYF
13,-,TRBV2,TRBJ2-7,TRBD1,TGTGCCAATAGACAGGGGGCACCCTACGAGCAGTACTTC,CANRQGAPYEQYF
17,-,TRBV4-3,TRBJ1-6,TRBD1,TGCGCCAGCAGCCATTCTGGGACAGGGGGCTATAATTCACCCCTCCACTTT,CASSHSGTGGYNSPLHF
14,-,TRBV10-2,TRBJ1-5,-,TGCGCCAGTGCGGGATACGATAGCAATCAGCCCCAGCATTTT,CASAGYDSNQPQHF
13,-,TRBV18,TRBJ1-5,-,TGTGCCAGCTCACCGGGGGGAGGTCAGCCCCAGCATTTT,CASSPGGGQPQHF
14,-,TRBV11-2,TRBJ2-1,-,TGTGCCAGCAGCCCGCGGGCAGTTTTCGTTGAGCAGTTCTTC,CASSPRAVFVEQFF
17,-,TRBV5-4,TRBJ2-1,-,TGTGCCAGCAGCTTGGATGACGGGTCGGTATCCTACAATGAGCAGTTCTTC,CASSLDDGSVSYNEQFF
14,-,TRBV15,TRBJ2-5,TRBD2,TGTGCCACCAGCAGGGGAGGGGTCCAAGAGACCCAGTACTTC,CATSRGGVQETQYF
13,-,TRBV11-3,TRBJ1-1,-,TGTGCCAGCAGCTTGGGGAGGAGCACTGAAGCTTTCTTT,CASSLGRSTEAFF
13,-,TRBV4-1,TRBJ2-7,-,TGCGCCAGCAGCCCCGGGTACTCCTACGAGCAGTACTTC,CASSPGYSYEQYF
17,once,TRBV6-1,TRBJ2-2,-,TGTGCCAGCAGTGAAGCTCCCGCGCGCGCGAACACCGGGGAGCTGTTTTTT,CASSEAPARANTGELFF
16,-,TRBV18,TRBJ2-4,-,TGTGCCAGCTCCCCCGAACGGGTCGTAGCCAAAAACATTCAGTACTTC,CASSPERVVAKNIQYF